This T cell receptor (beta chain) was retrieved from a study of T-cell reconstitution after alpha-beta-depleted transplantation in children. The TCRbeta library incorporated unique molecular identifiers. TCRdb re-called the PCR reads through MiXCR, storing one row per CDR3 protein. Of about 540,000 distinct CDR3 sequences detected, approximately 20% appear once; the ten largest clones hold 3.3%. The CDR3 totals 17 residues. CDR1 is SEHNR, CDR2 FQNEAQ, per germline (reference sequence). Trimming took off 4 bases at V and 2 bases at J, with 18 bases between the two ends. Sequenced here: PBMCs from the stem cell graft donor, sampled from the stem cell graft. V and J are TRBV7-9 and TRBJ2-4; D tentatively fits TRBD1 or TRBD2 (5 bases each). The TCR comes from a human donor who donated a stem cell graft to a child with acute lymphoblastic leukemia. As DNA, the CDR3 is TGTGCCAGCAGCTCGACCTACAGGAGGCATACCAAAAACATTCAGTACTTC. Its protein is CASSSTYRRHTKNIQYF.